These 20 T cell receptor beta chains came from one sample sequenced in a study of T-cell reconstitution after alpha-beta-depleted transplantation in children. It was with unique molecular identifiers that the TCRbeta library was prepared. TCRdb fed the PCR reads into MiXCR, producing one record per CDR3 protein. The sample yields about 400,000 distinct CDR3 sequences, about an eighth seen once. The specimen was PBMCs, collected from the stem cell graft. The receptors here all came from a human donor who donated a stem cell graft to a child with Fanconi anemia.

This clonotype has only a few counts. This chain uses TRBV6-7 with TRBJ2-3; D is unresolved. TRBV6-7 belongs to the ORF category, with a function that is uncertain. The CDR3 totals 11 residues. The ends were cut back, 11 bases at V and 0 bases at J, with 6 bases in the middle. The DNA for the CDR3 is TGTGCCGGACGTAGCACAGATACGCAGTATTTT. Protein sequence: CAGRSTDTQYF.

There are a few counts of this clonotype. The chain joins TRBV28 to TRBJ1-5; D ambiguous. This CDR3 region has 14 residues. Germline CDR1 reads MDHEN; CDR2 reads SYDVKM. The germline V and J ends were trimmed by 2 bases and 5 bases, with 10 bases remaining between them. In nucleotides, the CDR3 is TGTGCCAGCAGTTTAGTTTCCCGGTATCAGCCCCAGCATTTT. This encodes CASSLVSRYQPQHF.

This clonotype was found a few times. The gene calls are TRBV20-1 and TRBJ1-2; 7 positions match TRBD1. The CDR3 totals 11 residues. Germline CDR1 DFQATT, CDR2 SNEGSKA (reference sequence). V lost 4 bases and J lost 6; bases outside the gene matches: 2. The chain's CDR3 is CSATGGNGYTF. The CDR3 region has the DNA TGCAGTGCTACAGGGGGTAATGGCTACACCTTC.

There are many counts of this clonotype. This sequence joins TRBV4-3 and TRBJ1-3; no clear D gene. The germline CDR1 and CDR2 sequences are LGHNA and YSLEER. Trimming stripped 3 bases from V and 0 bases from J, with 15 bases between. The CDR3 sequence is 17 residues long. CDR3 nucleotides: TGCGCCAGCAGCCAGGCTCCCACGGACGGCTCTGGAAACACCATATATTTT. Translation gives CASSQAPTDGSGNTIYF.

This clonotype showed up just a few times. The rearrangement joins TRBV20-1 to TRBJ1-2, with D maybe TRBD1 (6 bases). V was pared by 6 bases and J by 7 bases, with 21 bases between. The CDR3 loop spans 14 amino acids. The germline V gene encodes CDR1 DFQATT and CDR2 SNEGSKA (reference sequence). CDR3 in amino acids: CSATQKQDSGGYTF. The CDR3 DNA reads as TGCAGTGCCACCCAAAAGCAGGACAGTGGTGGCTACACCTTC.

This clonotype was picked up many times. This sequence joins TRBV7-9 and TRBJ1-2; D possibly corresponds to TRBD1 (5 bases). This CDR3 region has 15 residues. V was cut by 2 bases and J by 5 bases, with 15 bases left in between. CDR1 and CDR2 from the germline V gene are SEHNR and FQNEAQ (reference sequence). CDR3 DNA: TGTGCCAGCAGCTTATTCCGGGACGGGATTTATGGCTACACCTTC. As protein: CASSLFRDGIYGYTF.

This clonotype was seen more than once but under ten times. This chain uses TRBV2 with TRBJ2-1; perhaps TRBD1 as D (6 bases). V was cut by 5 bases and J by 10 bases, with 15 bases left in between. Germline V gives CDR1 SNHLY, CDR2 FYNNEI. The CDR3 spans 13 residues. CDR3 DNA sequence: TGTGCCAGCAGTAGGACGGAAAGGGGGGAGCAGTTCTTC. This sequence encodes CASSRTERGEQFF.

V gene TRBV2 combines with J gene TRBJ2-1; maybe TRBD1 (6 bases). Per the germline V gene, CDR1 is SNHLY and CDR2 is FYNNEI. The V end was cut by 8 bases, the J end by 8 bases, with 16 bases between. The CDR3 length is 13 residues. The CDR3 coding sequence is TGTGCCAGCTATACAGGGTTGGGCGATGAGCAGTTCTTC. Translation: CASYTGLGDEQFF.

In regard to this clonotype: A much larger clone differs by one base, so this may be a read error. CDR3: CARSLYMVGYTF. For the CDR3, the DNA is TGTGCCAGGTCCTTATATATGGTTGGCTACACCTTC. V gene TRBV12-3 or TRBV12-4 combines with J gene TRBJ1-2; unclear D gene. V was pared by 9 bases and J by 7 bases, with 15 bases between. This CDR3 spans 12 amino acids.

This clonotype came up a few times. CDR3 loop: CASTFSPRGNEQFF. As DNA, the CDR3 is TGTGCCAGCACCTTTTCGCCCCGGGGTAATGAGCAGTTCTTC. This chain links TRBV28 with TRBJ2-1, with D maybe TRBD2 (5 bases). V was trimmed by 7 bases and J by 7 bases, leaving 17 bases between them. The CDR3 is made up of 14 amino acids. Per the germline V gene, CDR1 is MDHEN and CDR2 is SYDVKM.

The rearrangement links TRBV12-3 or TRBV12-4 to TRBJ1-2; D perhaps matches TRBD1 (6 bases). V gave up 8 bases and J gave up 7 bases, with 17 bases separating them. This CDR3 has 13 amino acids. The CDR3 bases are TGTGCCAGCCTATCATGGGGGGCAGGTGGCTACACCTTC. Amino acids: CASLSWGAGGYTF.

J is TRBJ2-2 and V is TRBV13; a possible D gene is TRBD1 (6 bases). CDR1 PRHDT and CDR2 FYEKMQ come from the germline V gene (reference sequence). Trimming removed 5 bases from V and 6 bases from J, with 16 bases in between. This CDR3 has 15 residues. Here the CDR3 DNA reads TGTGCCAGCAGCACAGACAGGCTTCGGCCCGGGGAGCTGTTTTTT. Translated: CASSTDRLRPGELFF.

There are many counts of this clonotype. The J gene is TRBJ2-1, the V gene TRBV7-2, with 14 bases fitting TRBD2. After removal of 1 base from V and 9 bases from J, the junction contained 8 bases not matched to a gene. The CDR3 is 17 residues long. Germline lookup yields CDR1 SGHTA and CDR2 FQGNSA. The CDR3 sequence is CASSLVPVTSGGAEQFF. CDR3 DNA sequence: TGTGCCAGCAGCTTAGTCCCCGTGACTAGCGGGGGGGCTGAGCAGTTCTTC.

This clonotype was picked up many times. The rearrangement joins TRBV19 to TRBJ1-5; D unclear. V was pared by 3 bases and J by 6 bases, with 9 bases between. This CDR3 spans 13 amino acids. The V gene's germline CDR1 is LNHDA and CDR2 SQIVND (reference sequence). CDR3: CASSISLGQPQHF. The CDR3, as DNA: TGTGCCAGTAGTATCTCCTTAGGTCAGCCCCAGCATTTT.

V usage is TRBV20-1 and J usage is TRBJ1-1; maybe TRBD1 (5 bases). The CDR3 loop spans 13 amino acids. Trimming cost V 5 bases and J 11 bases, with 21 bases left between them. Germline V gene lookup returns CDR1 DFQATT and CDR2 SNEGSKA (reference sequence). The CDR3, as DNA: TGCAGTGCTTCCCAAGGAGTGGGGTCAGGGGCTTTCTTT. Protein product: CSASQGVGSGAFF.

This clonotype has ten or more counts. The chain links TRBV9 to TRBJ1-5; D not certain. V was shortened by 3 bases and J by 0 bases, with 10 bases between the two germline ends. The germline V gene encodes CDR1 SGDLS and CDR2 YYNGEE. The CDR3 length is 15 residues. The DNA for the CDR3 is TGTGCCAGCAGCGCCTCCGGGTATAGCAATCAGCCCCAGCATTTT. Amino acids: CASSASGYSNQPQHF.

This clonotype has at least ten counts. The chain combines TRBV30 with TRBJ2-7; TRBD1 matches at 8 bases. With V trimmed by 4 bases and J by 9 bases, 14 bases remained unmatched. This CDR3 spans 14 amino acids. CDR1 and CDR2 from the germline V gene are GTSNPN and SVGIG (reference sequence). This chain's CDR3 is CAWNPRTGSSAQYF. The CDR3, as DNA: TGTGCCTGGAACCCCAGGACAGGGTCCTCCGCGCAGTACTTC.

This clonotype was picked up many times. The chain recombines TRBV10-3 with TRBJ2-1; TRBD1 matches at 7 bases. The CDR3 loop spans 16 amino acids. Germline trimming cut 0 bases from V and 4 bases from J; bases unmatched to any gene: 6. Germline V CDR1 and CDR2: ENHRY, SYGVKD. The CDR3 region is CAISESRDSVYNEQFF. The CDR3 DNA follows: TGTGCCATCAGTGAGTCCCGGGACAGCGTTTACAATGAGCAGTTCTTC.

The rearrangement uses TRBV3-1 and TRBJ1-6, with D possibly TRBD1 on 5 matching bases. The CDR3 is made up of 13 amino acids. In germline, CDR1 is LGHDT, CDR2 YNNKEL (reference sequence). With 6 bases removed from V and 10 bases from J, the gap between germline ends came to 13 bases. The CDR3 DNA reads TGTGCCAGCAGACCTACAGGTGGCTCACCCCTCCACTTT. As protein: CASRPTGGSPLHF.

This clonotype appeared a few times. The chain links TRBV6-1 to TRBJ1-5; TRBD1 is a possible D gene (6 bases). Germline V gene data show CDR1 as MNHNS and CDR2 as SASEGT. CDR3 size: 13 residues. V was pared by 8 bases and J by 4 bases, with 12 bases between. The CDR3 nucleotides read TGTGCCAGCGGAACCAGGGGTAATCAGCCCCAGCATTTT. It specifies CASGTRGNQPQHF.